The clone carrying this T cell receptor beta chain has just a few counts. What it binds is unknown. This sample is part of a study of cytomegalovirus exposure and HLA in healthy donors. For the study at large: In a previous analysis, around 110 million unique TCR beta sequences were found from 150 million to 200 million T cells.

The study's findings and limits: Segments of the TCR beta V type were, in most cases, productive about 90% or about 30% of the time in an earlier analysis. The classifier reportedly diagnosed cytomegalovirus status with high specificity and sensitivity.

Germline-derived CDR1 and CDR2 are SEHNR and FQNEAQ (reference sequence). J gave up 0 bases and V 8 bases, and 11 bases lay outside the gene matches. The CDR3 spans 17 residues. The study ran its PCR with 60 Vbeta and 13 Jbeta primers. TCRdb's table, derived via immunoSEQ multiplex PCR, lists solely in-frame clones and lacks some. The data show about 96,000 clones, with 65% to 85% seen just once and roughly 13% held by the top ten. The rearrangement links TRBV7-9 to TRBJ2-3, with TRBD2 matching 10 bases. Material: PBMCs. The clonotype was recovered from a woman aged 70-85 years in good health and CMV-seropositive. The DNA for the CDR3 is TGTGCCAGCGAACTAGCGGGGACCACCATCAGCACAGATACGCAGTATTTT. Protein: CASELAGTTISTDTQYF.